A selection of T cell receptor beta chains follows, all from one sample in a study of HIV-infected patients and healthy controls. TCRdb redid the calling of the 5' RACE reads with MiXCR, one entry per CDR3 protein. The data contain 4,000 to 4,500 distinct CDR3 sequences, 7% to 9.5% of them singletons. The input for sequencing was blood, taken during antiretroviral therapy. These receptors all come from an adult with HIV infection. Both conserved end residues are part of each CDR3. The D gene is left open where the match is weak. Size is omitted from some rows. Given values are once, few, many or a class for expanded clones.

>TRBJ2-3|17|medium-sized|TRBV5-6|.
CASSLGMGPSGADTQYF
TGTGCCAGCAGCTTGGGGATGGGGCCATCGGGCGCAGATACGCAGTATTTT
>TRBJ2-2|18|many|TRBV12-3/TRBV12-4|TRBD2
CASSPLSGRGLRPGELFF
TGTGCCAGCAGTCCGCTCTCGGGGCGGGGGTTGAGGCCCGGGGAGCTGTTTTTT
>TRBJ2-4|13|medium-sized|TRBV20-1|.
CSARGRAKNIQYF
TGCAGTGCTAGAGGGAGGGCCAAAAACATTCAGTACTTC
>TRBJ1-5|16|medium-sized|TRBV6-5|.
CASSYGATFSNQPQHF
TGTGCCAGCAGTTACGGGGCCACCTTTAGCAATCAGCCCCAGCATTTT
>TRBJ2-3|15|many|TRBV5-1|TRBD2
CASANPSGDTDTQYF
TGCGCCAGCGCTAACCCTAGCGGGGACACAGATACGCAGTATTTT
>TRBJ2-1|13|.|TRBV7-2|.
CASSQDGHNEQFF
TGTGCCAGCAGCCAAGACGGACACAATGAGCAGTTCTTC
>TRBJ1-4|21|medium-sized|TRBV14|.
CASSPTPRGGATRIRLEKLFF
TGTGCCAGCAGCCCTACCCCAAGGGGGGGGGCGACGAGGATTCGGCTTGAAAAACTGTTTTTT
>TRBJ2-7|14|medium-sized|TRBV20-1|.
CSAEGSRRFQEQYF
TGCAGTGCCGAGGGTAGCCGCCGTTTTCAGGAGCAGTACTTC
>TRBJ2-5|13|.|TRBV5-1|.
CASSTRTEGTQYF
TGCGCCAGCAGCACTAGGACAGAAGGGACCCAGTACTTC
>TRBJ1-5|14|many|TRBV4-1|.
CASSQEQGGQPQHF
TGCGCCAGCAGCCAAGAGCAGGGCGGACAGCCCCAGCATTTT
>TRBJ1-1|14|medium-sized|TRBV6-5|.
CASRLAGPLTEAFF
TGTGCCAGCAGACTTGCAGGGCCCTTAACTGAAGCTTTCTTT
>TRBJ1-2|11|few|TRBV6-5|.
CASSYRGFYTF
TGTGCCAGCAGTTACCGGGGCTTCTACACCTTC
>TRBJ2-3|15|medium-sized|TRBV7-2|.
CASSLRASSTDTQYF
TGTGCCAGCAGCTTAAGAGCTTCGAGCACAGATACGCAGTATTTT
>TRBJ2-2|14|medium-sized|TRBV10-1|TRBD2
CASGGLAHTGELFF
TGCGCCAGCGGGGGACTAGCCCACACCGGGGAGCTGTTTTTT
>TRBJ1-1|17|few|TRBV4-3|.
CASSQEPTRREGTEAFF
TGCGCCAGCAGCCAAGAGCCCACCCGACGGGAGGGGACTGAAGCTTTCTTT
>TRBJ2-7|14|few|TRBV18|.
CASSPIGGESEQYF
TGTGCCAGCTCACCAATTGGAGGGGAAAGCGAGCAGTACTTC
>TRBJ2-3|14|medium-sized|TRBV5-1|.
CASGQRTNTDTQYF
TGCGCCAGCGGTCAACGGACTAACACAGATACGCAGTATTTT
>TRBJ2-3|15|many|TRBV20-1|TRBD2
CSARVPSGETDTQYF
TGCAGTGCTAGAGTCCCTAGCGGGGAAACAGATACGCAGTATTTT
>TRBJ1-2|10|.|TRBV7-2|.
CASGSNGYTF
TGTGCCAGCGGGAGTAATGGCTACACCTTC
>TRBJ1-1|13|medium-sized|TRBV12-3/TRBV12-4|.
CASRSQENTEAFF
TGTGCCAGCAGATCCCAGGAGAACACTGAAGCTTTCTTT
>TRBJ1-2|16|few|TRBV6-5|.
CASSYWEAGKFYGYTF
TGTGCCAGCAGTTACTGGGAAGCAGGGAAGTTCTATGGCTACACCTTC
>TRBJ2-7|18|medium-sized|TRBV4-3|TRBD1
CASSQDRTGTGAPGEQYF
TGCGCCAGCAGCCAAGATCGAACCGGGACAGGGGCGCCGGGCGAGCAGTACTTC
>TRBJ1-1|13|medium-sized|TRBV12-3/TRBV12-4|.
CASSFYSSAEAFF
TGTGCCAGCAGCTTTTATAGTTCGGCTGAAGCTTTCTTT